The T cell receptor beta chain described here comes from a study of blood T cell repertoires in COVID-19. Looking at the study overall: Acute-phase and convalescent COVID-19 samples originated in the United States, Italy and Spain.

Seattle cases were enrolled at active infection and followed longitudinally. There are 11 residues in the CDR3. Trimming removed 6 bases at V and 7 bases at J, with 9 bases between. Per the germline V gene, CDR1 is MNHNY and CDR2 is SVGAGI (reference sequence). Only in-frame clones appear in the TCRdb table, and some are missing; sequencing was by immunoSEQ multiplex PCR. The repertoire has 150,000 to 200,000 clones, around 87% of them found once; the top ten carry roughly 2.5%. The rearrangement joins TRBV6-6 to TRBJ1-2, with unresolved D. This receptor was taken from a woman of 80 years or more with COVID-19, enrolled during active disease. Sequencing used peripheral blood. In DNA form, the CDR3 reads TGTGCCAGCAGCACGGGTGGTGGCTACACCTTC. Its translation is CASSTGGGYTF.